This entry lists 10 T cell receptor beta chains sequenced from one sample in a study of T cell clonality in common variable immunodeficiency. Sequencing was performed with immunoSEQ multiplex PCR; in TCRdb, only in-frame clones are kept and a portion is missing. The profile covers approximately 30,000 clones, none occurring a single time. Sequencing was carried out using peripheral blood mononuclear cells. The receptors were gathered from a person between 18 and 75 years old in good health.

This clone has only a few counts. Read coverage stops 3 residues before the CDR3 terminus; the germline J gene supplies the remainder. The rearrangement uses TRBV19 and TRBJ1-2; a weak D match, TRBD1 (5 bases). This CDR3 spans 16 amino acids. Germline CDR1 reads LNHDA; CDR2 reads SQIVND (reference sequence). The V and J ends lost 3 bases and 4 bases respectively, with 18 bases between them. The DNA read from the CDR3 is TGTGCCAGTAGTATGCTTGGGGCAGGAGGAGGCTATGGC. Translated, it gives CASSMLGAGGGYG. The entire CDR3 sequence reads CASSMLGAGGGYGYTF.

This clone showed up many times. Sequencing ends 3 residues short of the CDR3 end; the germline J gene provides the rest. The chain couples TRBV30 to TRBJ1-1; D ambiguous. Germline lookup yields CDR1 GTSNPN and CDR2 SVGIG (reference sequence). This CDR3 spans 10 amino acids. The DNA read from the CDR3 is TGTGCTGCCGGCGGCACTGAA. It encodes CAAGGTE. The complete CDR3 sequence is CAAGGTEAFF.

This clone was detected ten times or more. The read gets to within 3 residues of the CDR3 end, and the germline J gene fills in the rest. The rearrangement links TRBV5-1 to TRBJ2-3; 7 bases align to TRBD1. Per the germline V gene, CDR1 is SGHRS and CDR2 is YFSETQ. The ends lost 3 bases at V and 1 base at J; junction bases unmatched: 2. CDR3 size: 14 residues. CDR3: CASSSGQGTDTQYF. CDR3 DNA, as far as it was read: TGCGCCAGCAGCTCCGGACAGGGCACAGATACG. Using reference TRBV5-1 and TRBJ2-3 for the parts outside the CDR3, the full variable domain is KAGVTQTPRYLIKTRGQQVTLSCSPISGHRSVSWYQQTPGQGLQFLFEYFSETQRNKGNFPGRFSGRQFSNSRSEMNVSTLELGDSALYLCASSSGQGTDTQYFGPGTRLTVL.

Concerning this clone itself: The CDR3 end lies 3 residues beyond the end of the read and is filled in from the germline J gene. V gene TRBV7-9 combines with J gene TRBJ2-7, with 11 bases fitting TRBD2. J was trimmed by 3 bases and V by 6 bases; bases with no gene match: 4. Germline-derived CDR1 and CDR2 are SEHNR and FQNEAQ (reference sequence). CDR3 length: 14 residues. CDR3 DNA (partial): TGTGCCAGCAGTCCCGGGACTAGCGGCTACGAG. This encodes CASSPGTSGYE. The CDR3, in full, reads CASSPGTSGYEQYF.

This clone came up many times. The read finishes 3 residues shy of the CDR3 end, and the germline J gene is used to complete it. The chain uses TRBV30 and TRBJ1-5; 8 nucleotides align to TRBD1. V shed 5 bases, J shed 2 bases, and the junction held 2 bases outside the gene matches. The CDR3 length is 13 residues. Germline lookup yields CDR1 GTSNPN and CDR2 SVGIG (reference sequence). The sequenced part of the CDR3 DNA is TGTGCCTGGGGACAGGGAGGCAATCAGCCC. It codes for CAWGQGGNQP. The whole CDR3 is CAWGQGGNQPQHF.

In this sample, this clone turned up many times. The read gets to within 3 residues of the CDR3 end, and the germline J gene fills in the rest. The gene calls are TRBV4-1 and TRBJ2-3, with 14 bases matching TRBD2. Germline CDR1 reads MGHRA; CDR2 reads YSYEKL. The CDR3 spans 16 residues. Trimming cost V 0 bases and J 8 bases; bases outside gene matches: 4. The CDR3 reads CASSQEGLAGGSTQYF. Incomplete CDR3 DNA: TGCGCCAGCAGCCAAGAAGGACTAGCGGGAGGTAGTACG.

The sequenced CDR3 bases are TGCAGCGACCGAACACGCAGGGGCGCAAATTGGACCTATGGC. Translated, it gives CSDRTRRGANWTYG. The full CDR3 reads CSDRTRRGANWTYGYTF. This chain links TRBV29-1 with TRBJ1-2, with D perhaps TRBD1 (6 bases). The read finishes 3 residues shy of the CDR3 end, and the germline J gene is used to complete it. This CDR3 has 17 amino acids. Trimming left V 7 bases short and J 4 bases short, with 28 bases between. The germline CDR1 and CDR2 sequences are SQVTM and ANQGSEA.

This clone was recorded at least ten times. The CDR3 is cut off 3 residues early in the read; its end comes from the germline J gene. This chain connects TRBV5-1 to TRBJ2-3; no firm D call. The CDR3 spans 16 residues. The V and J ends lost 0 bases and 0 bases respectively, with 11 bases between them. From germline, CDR1 is SGHRS and CDR2 YFSETQ. Incomplete CDR3 DNA: TGCGCCAGCAGCTTGGGCCAGCAGACTAGCACAGATACG. Translating it yields CASSLGQQTSTDT. The whole CDR3 region reads CASSLGQQTSTDTQYF.

This clone showed up many times. The CDR3 end is not reached by the read, which stops 3 residues before it; the germline J gene fills it in. The chain carries TRBV12-3 or TRBV12-4 and TRBJ2-5; 7 positions agree with TRBD1. This CDR3 has 14 residues. V was pared by 6 bases and J by 1 base, with 5 bases of the junction left unmatched. The CDR3 DNA, read in part, is TGTGCCAGCAGCACTCCAGGGGGCCAAGAGACC. It is translated as CASSTPGGQET. The CDR3 reads in full as CASSTPGGQETQYF.

This clone was found many times. The CDR3 end lies 3 residues beyond the end of the read and is filled in from the germline J gene. J is TRBJ2-5 and V is TRBV5-1; 10 positions match TRBD1. CDR3 length: 17 residues. Unmatched junction bases numbered 10, after V lost 0 bases and J lost 5 bases. Germline V gene sequence: CDR1 SGHRS, CDR2 YFSETQ. The CDR3 region is CASSLGDQTGGYETQYF. The part of the CDR3 DNA that was read is TGCGCCAGCAGCTTGGGGGATCAGACAGGGGGCTACGAGACC. The complete variable domain, with remaining parts taken from reference TRBV5-1 and TRBJ2-5, reads KAGVTQTPRYLIKTRGQQVTLSCSPISGHRSVSWYQQTPGQGLQFLFEYFSETQRNKGNFPGRFSGRQFSNSRSEMNVSTLELGDSALYLCASSLGDQTGGYETQYFGPGTRLLVL.